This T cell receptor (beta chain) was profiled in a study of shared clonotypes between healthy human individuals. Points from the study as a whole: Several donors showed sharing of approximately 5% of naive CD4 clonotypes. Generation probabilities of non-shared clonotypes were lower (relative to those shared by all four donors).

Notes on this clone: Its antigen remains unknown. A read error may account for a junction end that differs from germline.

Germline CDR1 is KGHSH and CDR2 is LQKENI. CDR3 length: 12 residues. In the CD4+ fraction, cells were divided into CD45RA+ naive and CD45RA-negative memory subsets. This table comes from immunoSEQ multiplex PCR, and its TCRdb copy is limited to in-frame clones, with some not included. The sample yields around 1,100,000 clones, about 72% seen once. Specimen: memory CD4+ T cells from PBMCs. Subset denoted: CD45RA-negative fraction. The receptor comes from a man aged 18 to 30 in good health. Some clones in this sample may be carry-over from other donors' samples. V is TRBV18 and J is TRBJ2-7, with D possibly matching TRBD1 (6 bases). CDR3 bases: TGTGCCAGCTCACCAGGGGGCTACGAGCAGCACTTC. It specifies CASSPGGYEQHF.